The present T cell receptor beta chain was sequenced within a study of T-cell reconstitution after alpha-beta-depleted transplantation in children. Overall study findings and caveats: In patients about two months after transplant, alpha-beta T cells reportedly arose from several hundred expanded graft clones.

Germline V gene lookup returns CDR1 LGHNA and CDR2 YSLEER. The V gene lost 1 base and the J gene lost 4 bases, with 21 bases spanning the gap. The CDR3 is 18 amino acids. Of note for this clonotype: Its specificity is unknown.

Unique molecular identifiers were used to barcode this TCRbeta library. TCRdb used MiXCR to reprocess the PCR reads, holding one entry per CDR3 protein. Seen here are roughly 340,000 distinct CDR3 sequences, around 15% observed once, and the top ten hold around 41%. The TCR was taken from a male patient between 2 and 10 years old who had a stem cell transplant for acute lymphoblastic leukemia, so the T cells may come from the graft donor. The chain joins TRBV4-3 to TRBJ2-3, with D perhaps TRBD1 or TRBD2 (5 bases each). The specimen was PBMCs, mostly from graft donor cells, collected 360 days after TCRalphabeta/CD19-depleted stem cell transplant. The CDR3 region is CASSQVRNVLGRPDTQYF. The CDR3 nucleotides are TGCGCCAGCAGCCAAGTACGAAACGTCCTGGGACGCCCAGATACGCAGTATTTT.